The rows below give T cell receptor beta chains drawn from one sample of a study of T cell repertoires in cytomegalovirus infection. TCRdb redid the calling of the reads with MiXCR, one entry per CDR3 protein. The table includes about 260,000 distinct CDR3 sequences, roughly an eighth detected once. Sequencing was performed on PBMCs. The receptor set was obtained from a human donor in good health (CMV status not recorded). Some clones in this sample may be carry-over from other donors' samples. The CDR3 runs from the conserved cysteine through the conserved F or W. Fields, in order: CDR3 protein, CDR3 DNA, V gene, D gene, J gene, clone size. D genes are given only for firm matches. Clone size appears in some rows only: once, few, many, or a class for an expanded clone.

CDR3: CASSLLKGNEKLFF; DNA: TGTGCCAGCAGCCTGTTAAAGGGAAATGAAAAACTGTTTTTT; V: TRBV7-2; D: NA; J: TRBJ1-4; size: many
CDR3: CASSMRGEKQYF; DNA: TGTGCCAGTAGTATGAGAGGGGAAAAGCAGTACTTC; V: TRBV19; D: NA; J: TRBJ2-7; size: NA
CDR3: CASSFGRKILSGANVLTF; DNA: TGTGCCAGCAGCTTTGGCCGGAAGATCCTCTCTGGGGCCAACGTCCTGACTTTC; V: TRBV5-6; D: NA; J: TRBJ2-6; size: many
CDR3: CASGYSGFYEQYF; DNA: TGTGCCAGCGGTTATAGCGGGTTCTACGAGCAGTACTTC; V: TRBV6-2/TRBV6-3; D: TRBD2; J: TRBJ2-7; size: many
CDR3: CASSSPGGNEQFF; DNA: TGTGCCAGCAGTTCCCCCGGGGGGAATGAGCAGTTCTTC; V: TRBV28; D: TRBD2; J: TRBJ2-1; size: many
CDR3: CSARAPGQVNQPQHF; DNA: TGCAGTGCTAGAGCGCCGGGACAGGTCAATCAGCCCCAGCATTTT; V: TRBV20-1; D: TRBD1; J: TRBJ1-5; size: NA
CDR3: CASSLFLAGASYEQYF; DNA: TGTGCCAGCAGCTTATTCCTAGCGGGAGCCAGTTACGAGCAGTACTTC; V: TRBV7-2; D: TRBD2; J: TRBJ2-7; size: many
CDR3: CASRSGGSYNEQFF; DNA: TGTGCCAGCAGGAGCGGGGGCTCCTACAATGAGCAGTTCTTC; V: TRBV6-1; D: TRBD2; J: TRBJ2-1; size: few
CDR3: CASSQGTGTEYF; DNA: TGTGCCAGCAGCCAGGGGACAGGGACAGAGTACTTC; V: TRBV7-6; D: TRBD1; J: TRBJ2-7; size: NA
CDR3: CASSLKGGGELFF; DNA: TGTGCCAGCAGCTTAAAGGGGGGCGGGGAGCTGTTTTTT; V: TRBV7-7; D: NA; J: TRBJ2-2; size: many